The 5 T cell receptor beta chains below come from one sample, sequenced in a study of breast tumors, draining lymph nodes, adjacent tissues. The lymph nodes were axillary draining lymph nodes from breast cancer patients. Via MiXCR, TCRdb re-called the multiplex PCR reads, giving one row per CDR3 protein. The sample shows about 140,000 distinct CDR3 sequences, approximately 29% of them seen only once. Sequenced input: axillary lymph node tissue. The source is a female donor with breast cancer. Some clones in this sample may be carry-over from other donors' samples.

This clonotype was seen repeatedly, ten times or more. The V call is TRBV5-5, the J call TRBJ1-6; D unresolved. V lost 2 bases to trimming and J lost 6 bases, with 9 bases between them. The CDR3 sequence is 14 residues long. Germline values: CDR1 SGHKS, CDR2 YYEKEE (reference sequence). The CDR3 DNA is TGTGCCAGCAGCTTTTATCAGGCTAATTCACCCCTCCACTTT. Translating it yields CASSFYQANSPLHF.

This clonotype came up many times. The chain carries TRBV24-1 and TRBJ2-7; either TRBD1 or TRBD2 may supply D (5 bases each). Germline loops: CDR1 KGHDR, CDR2 SFDVKD. This CDR3 contains 11 residues. Between the trimmed V and J ends, which lost 9 bases and 5 bases, there was a span of 10 bases. CDR3 nucleotides: TGTGCCACCCCGATGGGGGACGAGCAGTACGTC. The encoded protein is CATPMGDEQYV.

In its sample, this clonotype was seen a few times. The chain recombines TRBV20-1 with TRBJ2-4, with TRBD2 matching 9 bases. The V segment lost 4 bases and the J segment 5 bases; nucleotides outside the gene matches: 6. Germline V lookup: CDR1 DFQATT, CDR2 SNEGSKA (reference sequence). This CDR3 contains 14 residues. CDR3 region: CSANLAGDQNIQYF. As DNA, the CDR3 is TGCAGTGCTAACTTAGCGGGGGACCAAAACATTCAGTACTTC.

This clonotype was observed at least ten times. The chain is built from TRBV7-2 and TRBJ2-1, with D possibly being TRBD2 (7 bases). V shed 2 bases and J shed 6 bases, with 11 bases lying between them. The CDR3 runs to 14 residues. Germline V gene data show CDR1 as SGHTA and CDR2 as FQGNSA. DNA of the CDR3: TGTGCCAGCAGCTTAAATGCGGGGGCCAATGAGCAGTTCTTC. Amino acids: CASSLNAGANEQFF.

This clonotype was seen at least ten times. The V and J genes are TRBV6-6 and TRBJ1-6; D is uncertain. There are 14 residues in the CDR3. Germline CDR1 is MNHNY and CDR2 is SVGAGI (reference sequence). Trimming shortened V by 6 bases and J by 7 bases, and 13 bases separated the two germline ends. The CDR3 sequence is CASSSTGKNSPLHF. The CDR3, as DNA: TGTGCCAGCAGCTCGACGGGGAAAAATTCACCCCTCCACTTT.